This T cell receptor beta chain was profiled in a study of cytomegalovirus exposure and HLA in healthy donors. Study-level results: According to an earlier analysis, most TCR beta V segments yielded productive rearrangements about 87% or about 30% of the time. When analyzed later, a missense DCLRE1C variant was found to be linked to TCR beta V- and J-gene trimming. Most TCR sequences showed up rarely, but some public TCRs showed up in many donors. According to the study, approximately 150 TCR beta chains were cytomegalovirus-associated.

After removal of 6 bases from V and 3 bases from J, the junction contained 5 bases not matched to a gene. In germline, CDR1 is SGHTA, CDR2 FQGNSA. This CDR3 contains 14 residues. A multiplex PCR was run with 60 Vbeta primers and 13 Jbeta primers. TCRdb's table, derived via immunoSEQ multiplex PCR, lists solely in-frame clones and lacks some. The sample shows some 90,000 clones, about 81% of them seen only once. With regard to this clone: Its antigen is not identified.

The clonotype comes from a middle-aged man in good health and CMV-seronegative. The sample was PBMCs. The rearrangement uses TRBV7-2 and TRBJ2-7, with 10 bases that match TRBD2. CDR3 coding DNA: TGTGCCAGCAGACCCGGGACTAGCGACTACGAGCAGTACTTC. It is translated as CASRPGTSDYEQYF.